These T cell receptor beta chains were read from a single sample in a study of CD8 T cells in Susac syndrome. In TCRdb, the immunoSEQ multiplex PCR reads were re-called with MiXCR into one record per CDR3 protein. Of over 350,000 distinct CDR3 sequences in the sample, 75% to 90% were seen once. Specimen: CD8+ T cells from PBMCs. The origin of the receptors is a human donor with multiple sclerosis. CDR3s include the opening cysteine and the closing phenylalanine or tryptophan. Each record gives: D gene, clone size, V gene, J gene, CDR3 protein, CDR3 DNA. The D gene is left open where the match is weak. Clone size is stated in some rows and not others, as once, few, many or a class when expanded.

TRBD2	NA	TRBV9	TRBJ2-1	CASSPLSGRAENEQFF	TGTGCCAGCAGCCCCCTTAGCGGGAGGGCCGAAAATGAGCAGTTCTTC
TRBD1	NA	TRBV30	TRBJ2-7	CAWRDDRDRPYEQYF	TGTGCCTGGAGGGACGACCGGGACAGACCTTACGAGCAGTACTTC
NA	once	TRBV28	TRBJ1-1	CASAGGTEAFF	TGTGCCAGCGCGGGGGGTACTGAAGCTTTCTTT
TRBD2	NA	TRBV10-3	TRBJ2-1	CAISPEKTSGRGFGEQFF	TGTGCCATCAGCCCAGAGAAGACTAGCGGGAGGGGCTTCGGTGAGCAGTTCTTC
NA	NA	TRBV30	TRBJ1-2	CAWSVPGLYLIGYTF	TGTGCCTGGAGTGTACCAGGGCTGTACCTTATTGGCTACACCTTC
TRBD1	NA	TRBV29-1	TRBJ1-1	CSVAGTGGPRAFF	TGCAGCGTTGCGGGGACAGGGGGCCCTCGAGCTTTCTTT
TRBD2	NA	TRBV27	TRBJ2-1	CASSPGLAHNEQFF	TGTGCCAGCAGCCCGGGACTAGCGCACAATGAGCAGTTCTTC
NA	NA	TRBV27	TRBJ1-1	CASSLWDQNTEAFF	TGTGCCAGCAGTTTGTGGGACCAGAACACTGAAGCTTTCTTT
NA	NA	TRBV5-1	TRBJ2-7	CASSSEINEQYF	TGCGCCAGCAGCTCCGAGATCAACGAGCAGTACTTC
NA	NA	TRBV29-1	TRBJ1-1	CSVEGTRAMNTEAFF	TGCAGCGTTGAAGGGACCAGGGCAATGAACACTGAAGCTTTCTTT
TRBD1	NA	TRBV4-1	TRBJ2-7	CASSQDAGTGGDEQYF	TGCGCCAGCAGCCAAGACGCCGGGACAGGGGGGGACGAGCAGTACTTC
NA	NA	TRBV30	TRBJ2-7	CAWGPGGGVQYF	TGTGCCTGGGGACCGGGCGGAGGGGTGCAGTACTTC
TRBD2	NA	TRBV2	TRBJ2-3	CASSPGTSAADTQYF	TGTGCCAGCAGCCCCGGGACTAGCGCAGCAGATACGCAGTATTTT
NA	few	TRBV6-1	TRBJ2-1	CASALSYNEQFF	TGTGCCAGCGCCCTTTCCTACAATGAGCAGTTCTTC
NA	NA	TRBV28	TRBJ2-2	CASSLAAGTLYTGELFF	TGTGCCAGCAGTTTAGCAGCAGGGACTCTTTACACCGGGGAGCTGTTTTTT
NA	NA	TRBV10-3	TRBJ1-6	CAIQAEYNSPLHF	TGTGCCATCCAGGCAGAATATAATTCACCCCTCCACTTT
NA	NA	TRBV7-6	TRBJ2-5	CASSTHSKEETQYF	TGTGCCAGCAGCACTCATTCAAAAGAAGAGACCCAGTACTTC
TRBD2	NA	TRBV4-1	TRBJ2-7	CASSQAREGRAEQYF	TGCGCCAGCAGCCAAGCCAGGGAGGGTCGGGCCGAGCAGTACTTC
NA	NA	TRBV7-9	TRBJ1-1	CASSFSVNTNTEAFF	TGTGCCAGCAGCTTTTCCGTAAATACGAACACTGAAGCTTTCTTT
NA	NA	TRBV6-4	TRBJ2-4	CASSDSSQGGIQYF	TGTGCCAGCAGTGACTCGTCTCAGGGGGGCATTCAGTACTTC
TRBD1	NA	TRBV7-9	TRBJ2-5	CASSVPGQQETQYF	TGTGCCAGCAGCGTACCGGGACAGCAAGAGACCCAGTACTTC
NA	NA	TRBV14	TRBJ2-3	CASSQEDMTSYITDTQYF	TGTGCCAGCAGCCAGGAAGATATGACCTCCTATATCACAGATACGCAGTATTTT
NA	NA	TRBV7-6	TRBJ2-1	CASSLGTSSYNEQFF	TGTGCCAGCAGCTTAGGGACGAGCTCCTACAATGAGCAGTTCTTC
NA	once	TRBV4-1	TRBJ2-5	CASSRDPPGTQYF	TGCGCCAGCAGCCGAGACCCGCCGGGGACCCAGTACTTC
NA	NA	TRBV19	TRBJ1-5	CASSITGFSNQPQHF	TGTGCCAGTAGTATAACAGGGTTCAGCAATCAGCCCCAGCATTTT
NA	NA	TRBV19	TRBJ1-3	CASSRGTHSGNTIYF	TGTGCCAGTAGTCGGGGGACCCACTCTGGAAACACCATATATTTT
NA	NA	TRBV4-1	TRBJ1-5	CATRGEARGNQPQHF	TGCGCCACCAGAGGAGAGGCCCGCGGCAATCAGCCCCAGCATTTT
NA	NA	TRBV20-1	TRBJ2-7	CSARDMLGSRPYEQYF	TGCAGTGCTAGAGATATGCTGGGGTCACGTCCCTACGAGCAGTACTTC